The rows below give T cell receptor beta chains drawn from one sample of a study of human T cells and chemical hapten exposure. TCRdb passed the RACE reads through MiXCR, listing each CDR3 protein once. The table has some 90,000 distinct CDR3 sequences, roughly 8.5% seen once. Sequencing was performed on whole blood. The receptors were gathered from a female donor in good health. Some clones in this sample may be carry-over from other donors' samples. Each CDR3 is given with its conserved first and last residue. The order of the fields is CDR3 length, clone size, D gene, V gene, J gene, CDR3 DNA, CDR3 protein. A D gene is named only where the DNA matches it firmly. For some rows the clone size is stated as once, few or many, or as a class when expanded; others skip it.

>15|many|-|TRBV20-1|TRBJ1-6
TGCAGTGCTAGAGGGACGAGCTCCTATAATTCACCCCTCCACTTT
CSARGTSSYNSPLHF
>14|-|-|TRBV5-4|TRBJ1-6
TGTGCCAGCAGCTTCTCCAGCCATAATTCACCCCTCCACTTT
CASSFSSHNSPLHF
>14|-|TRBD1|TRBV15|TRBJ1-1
TGTGCCACCACCCAGGGGGTACTAAACACTGAAGCTTTCTTT
CATTQGVLNTEAFF
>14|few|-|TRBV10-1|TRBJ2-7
TGCGCCAGCAGTGACAACGGGCCCACCTACGAGCAGTACTTC
CASSDNGPTYEQYF
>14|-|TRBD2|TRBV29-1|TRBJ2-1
TGCAGCGTTGAGAGCGGGAGAGCGGACAATGAGCAGTTCTTC
CSVESGRADNEQFF
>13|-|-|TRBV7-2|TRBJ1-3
TGTGCCAGCCAAAAGTGGGGGGTGAACACCATATATTTT
CASQKWGVNTIYF
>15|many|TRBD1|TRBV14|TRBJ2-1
TGTGCCAGCAGCCCCGCCCGGACAGGGAACAATGAGCAGTTCTTC
CASSPARTGNNEQFF
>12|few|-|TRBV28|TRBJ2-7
TGTGCCAGCAGGGACACCTCCTACGAGCAGTACTTC
CASRDTSYEQYF
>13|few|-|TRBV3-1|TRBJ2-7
TGTGCCAGCAGCCTGAGTACGAGATACGAGCAGTACTTC
CASSLSTRYEQYF
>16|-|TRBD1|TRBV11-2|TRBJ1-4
TGTGCCAGCAGCTTATCCCACAGGGGGTGGAGTGAAAAACTGTTTTTT
CASSLSHRGWSEKLFF
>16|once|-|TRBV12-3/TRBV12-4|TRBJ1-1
TGTGCCAGCAGTTTTCGGGACGGAGTGGGGAACACTGAAGCTTTCTTT
CASSFRDGVGNTEAFF
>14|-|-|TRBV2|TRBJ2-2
TGTGCCAGCAGCCCCCAGGGTTTCACCGGGGAGCTGTTTTTT
CASSPQGFTGELFF
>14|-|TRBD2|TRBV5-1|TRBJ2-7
TGCGCCAGCAGCCTAGCGGGAGAGCCCTACGAGCAGTACTTC
CASSLAGEPYEQYF
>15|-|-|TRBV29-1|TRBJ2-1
TGCAGCGTTGAAAGTGCAGGGGAGGCCTACAATGAGCAGTTCTTC
CSVESAGEAYNEQFF
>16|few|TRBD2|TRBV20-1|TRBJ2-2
TGCAGTGCTAGATATACTAGCGCCAGGAACACCGGGGAGCTGTTTTTT
CSARYTSARNTGELFF
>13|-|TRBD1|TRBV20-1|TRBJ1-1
TGCAGTGCTTGGGACAGTCTGAACACTGAAGCTTTCTTT
CSAWDSLNTEAFF
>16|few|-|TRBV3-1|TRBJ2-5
TGTGCCAGCAGCCCAGGGTCCGATAGCGGCGGAGAGACCCAGTACTTC
CASSPGSDSGGETQYF
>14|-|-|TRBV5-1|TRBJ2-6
TGCGCCAGCAGCTTGGAGACTGGGGCCAACGTCCTGACTTTC
CASSLETGANVLTF
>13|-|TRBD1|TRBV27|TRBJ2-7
TGTGCCAGCGCGAAACAGGGGTCCTACGAGCAGTACTTC
CASAKQGSYEQYF
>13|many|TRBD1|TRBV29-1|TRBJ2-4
TGCAGTCCAAGGGGACAGGGCAAAAACATTCAGTACTTC
CSPRGQGKNIQYF
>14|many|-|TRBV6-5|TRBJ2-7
TGTGCCAGCAGTTACTACACTAATTCCTACGAGCAGTACTTC
CASSYYTNSYEQYF
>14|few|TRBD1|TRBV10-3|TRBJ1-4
TGTGCCATCAGTGAAGACAGGGGTAATGAAAAACTGTTTTTT
CAISEDRGNEKLFF
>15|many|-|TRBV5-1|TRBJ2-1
TGCGCCAGCAGCCTTCTAGGGGGCTCCTACAATGAGCAGTTCTTC
CASSLLGGSYNEQFF
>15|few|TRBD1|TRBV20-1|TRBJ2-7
TGCAGTGCTTTACACTCCGGGACAGGGGGGAACGAGCAGTACTTC
CSALHSGTGGNEQYF
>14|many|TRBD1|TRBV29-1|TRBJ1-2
TGCAGCGGGGGGGACAGGGGGCTTTTCTATGGCTACACCTTC
CSGGDRGLFYGYTF
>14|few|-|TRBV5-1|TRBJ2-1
TGCGCCAGCAGCTTGGCGTCGAGGGCCGGTGAGCAGTTCTTC
CASSLASRAGEQFF
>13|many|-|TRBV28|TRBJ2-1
TGTGCCATTTCGGGTAGTCTGGACAATGAGCAGTTCTTC
CAISGSLDNEQFF
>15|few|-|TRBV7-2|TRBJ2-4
TGTGCCAGCAGCTTAGCTTCGGGGCCGGAAAACATTCAGTACTTC
CASSLASGPENIQYF
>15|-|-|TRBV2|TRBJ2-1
TGTACCAGCAGGGGGAGGCGGGTACTATACAATGAGCAGTTCTTC
CTSRGRRVLYNEQFF
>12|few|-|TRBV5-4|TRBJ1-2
TGTGCCAGCAGCTTGGAAACAGGCGGCTACACCTTC
CASSLETGGYTF
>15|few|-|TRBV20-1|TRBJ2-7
TGCAGTGCTAGATTAAAGGCTAGCGCACCCTACGAGCAGTACTTC
CSARLKASAPYEQYF
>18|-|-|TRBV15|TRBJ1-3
TGTGCCACCAGCAGGCGACTATCCCAGGGAAACTCTGGAAACACCATATATTTT
CATSRRLSQGNSGNTIYF
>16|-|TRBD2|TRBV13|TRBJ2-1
TGTGCCAGCAGCCCGCAGGGACTAGCGGGAAGTGGGGAGCAGTTCTTC
CASSPQGLAGSGEQFF
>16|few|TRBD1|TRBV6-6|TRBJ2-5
TGTGCCAGCAGCCCGAGGGTCAGGGGGCCAGGAGAGACCCAGTACTTC
CASSPRVRGPGETQYF
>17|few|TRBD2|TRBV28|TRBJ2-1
TGTGCCAGCAGTTCCTCCGCGGGACTAGCGGGAGGAATAGTTGAGTTCTTC
CASSSSAGLAGGIVEFF
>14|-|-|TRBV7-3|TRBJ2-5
TGTGCCAGCAGCCCCGCGGGTAGCATGGAGACCCAGTACTTC
CASSPAGSMETQYF
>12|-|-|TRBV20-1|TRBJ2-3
TGCAGTGCTAGGTCAGGGCCAGATACGCAGTATTTT
CSARSGPDTQYF
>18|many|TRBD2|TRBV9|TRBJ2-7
TGTGCCAGCAGCGTAGAGTCTAGCGGGAGAGCACTAACCTACGAGCAGTACTTC
CASSVESSGRALTYEQYF
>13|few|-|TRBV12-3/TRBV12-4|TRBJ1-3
TGTGCCAGCAGTTTAAGGCGGGGAAACACCATATATTTT
CASSLRRGNTIYF
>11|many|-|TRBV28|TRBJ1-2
TGTGCCAGCAGCGGACAGTATGGCTACACCTTC
CASSGQYGYTF
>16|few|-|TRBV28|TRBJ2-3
TGTGCCAGCAGTTCCAAGACAGCTCTAAGCACAGATACGCAGTATTTT
CASSSKTALSTDTQYF
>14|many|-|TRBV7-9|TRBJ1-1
TGTGCCAGCTCCCGAAGGCAGGAGGGTTCTGAAGCTTTCTTT
CASSRRQEGSEAFF
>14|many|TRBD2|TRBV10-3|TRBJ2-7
TGTGCCATCAGTGAGAGGGGCGGGAGGAGCGAGCAGTACTTC
CAISERGGRSEQYF
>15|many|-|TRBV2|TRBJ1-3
TGTGCCAGCAGTGATCACAGTCTCTCTGGAAACACCATATATTTT
CASSDHSLSGNTIYF
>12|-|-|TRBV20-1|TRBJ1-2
TGCAGTGCTTCCTGGGGTAACTATGGCTACACCTTC
CSASWGNYGYTF
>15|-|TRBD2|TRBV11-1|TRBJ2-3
TGTGCCAGCAGCTACGGACTAGCATCACTCGATACGCAGTATTTT
CASSYGLASLDTQYF